This entry lists 5 T cell receptor beta chains sequenced from one sample in a study of T cells in Graves' hyperthyroidism and ophthalmopathy. The source material, RNA transcripts, was used to amplify TCR beta CDR3 regions. The study used the HTBI primer set for a first-round RT-PCR of the TCR CDR3. One entry per CDR3 protein, called by TCRdb with MiXCR from the multiplex PCR reads. The table has about 400,000 distinct CDR3 sequences, about an eighth seen once. Material: blood. These TCRs come from a woman under 30 with Graves' hyperthyroidism.

This clonotype was observed many times. The chain is built from TRBV27 and TRBJ1-2; D might be TRBD1 (5 bases). The CDR3 consists of 14 residues. V was clipped by 8 bases and J by 4 bases, with 17 bases between them. CDR1 MNHEY and CDR2 SMNVEV come from the germline V gene (reference sequence). DNA of the CDR3: TGTGCCAGCGGCCGATCAGGGTTCGGCTATGGCTACACCTTC. Translated: CASGRSGFGYGYTF.

J is TRBJ2-2 and V is TRBV2; D unclear. The germline V gene has CDR1 SNHLY and CDR2 FYNNEI. The V end lost 6 bases, the J end lost 7 bases, and 6 bases lay between the germline ends. This CDR3 is built from 11 residues. The CDR3 DNA sequence: TGTGCCAGCAGAGGTATCGGGGAGCTGTTTTTT. Its protein product is CASRGIGELFF. Variable domain in full (rest from reference TRBV2 and TRBJ2-2): EPEVTQTPSHQVTQMGQEVILRCVPISNHLYFYWYRQILGQKVEFLVSFYNNEISEKSEIFDDQFSVERPDGSNFTLKIRSTKLEDSAMYFCASRGIGELFFGEGSRLTVL.

The rearrangement joins TRBV15 to TRBJ1-1, with TRBD1 matching over 9 bases. CDR1 LNHNV and CDR2 YYDKDF come from the germline V gene (reference sequence). The CDR3 length is 13 residues. The junction had 2 bases not matched to a gene; V was cut back by 1 base and J by 8 bases. The CDR3, as DNA: TGTGCCACCAGCAGAGTCGACAGGGGGGAAGCTTTCTTT. Its protein is CATSRVDRGEAFF. The whole variable domain, filled in from reference TRBV15 and TRBJ1-1, reads DAMVIQNPRYQVTQFGKPVTLSCSQTLNHNVMYWYQQKSSQAPKLLFHYYDKDFNNEADTPDNFQSRRPNTSFCFLDIRSPGLGDTAMYLCATSRVDRGEAFFGQGTRLTVV.

This chain joins TRBV11-2 and TRBJ2-3; TRBD1 is a possible D gene (6 bases). The CDR3 contains 15 residues. Trimming took off 8 bases at V and 5 bases at J, with 20 bases between the two ends. Germline lookup yields CDR1 SGHAT and CDR2 FQNNGV. CDR3 in DNA: TGTGCCAGCGACCCAGGGGTGTTCGCGATAGATACGCAGTATTTT. Translation gives CASDPGVFAIDTQYF.

This clonotype appeared many times. The chain has TRBV11-1 and TRBJ1-1; TRBD1 might be the D (6 bases). CDR1 is SGHAT and CDR2 is FQDESV in the germline V gene (reference sequence). V lost 6 bases and J 3 bases, leaving 8 bases between the germline ends. This CDR3 is built from 12 residues. In nucleotides, the CDR3 is TGTGCCAGCAGTGCAGGGGACACTGAAGCTTTCTTT. It codes for CASSAGDTEAFF.